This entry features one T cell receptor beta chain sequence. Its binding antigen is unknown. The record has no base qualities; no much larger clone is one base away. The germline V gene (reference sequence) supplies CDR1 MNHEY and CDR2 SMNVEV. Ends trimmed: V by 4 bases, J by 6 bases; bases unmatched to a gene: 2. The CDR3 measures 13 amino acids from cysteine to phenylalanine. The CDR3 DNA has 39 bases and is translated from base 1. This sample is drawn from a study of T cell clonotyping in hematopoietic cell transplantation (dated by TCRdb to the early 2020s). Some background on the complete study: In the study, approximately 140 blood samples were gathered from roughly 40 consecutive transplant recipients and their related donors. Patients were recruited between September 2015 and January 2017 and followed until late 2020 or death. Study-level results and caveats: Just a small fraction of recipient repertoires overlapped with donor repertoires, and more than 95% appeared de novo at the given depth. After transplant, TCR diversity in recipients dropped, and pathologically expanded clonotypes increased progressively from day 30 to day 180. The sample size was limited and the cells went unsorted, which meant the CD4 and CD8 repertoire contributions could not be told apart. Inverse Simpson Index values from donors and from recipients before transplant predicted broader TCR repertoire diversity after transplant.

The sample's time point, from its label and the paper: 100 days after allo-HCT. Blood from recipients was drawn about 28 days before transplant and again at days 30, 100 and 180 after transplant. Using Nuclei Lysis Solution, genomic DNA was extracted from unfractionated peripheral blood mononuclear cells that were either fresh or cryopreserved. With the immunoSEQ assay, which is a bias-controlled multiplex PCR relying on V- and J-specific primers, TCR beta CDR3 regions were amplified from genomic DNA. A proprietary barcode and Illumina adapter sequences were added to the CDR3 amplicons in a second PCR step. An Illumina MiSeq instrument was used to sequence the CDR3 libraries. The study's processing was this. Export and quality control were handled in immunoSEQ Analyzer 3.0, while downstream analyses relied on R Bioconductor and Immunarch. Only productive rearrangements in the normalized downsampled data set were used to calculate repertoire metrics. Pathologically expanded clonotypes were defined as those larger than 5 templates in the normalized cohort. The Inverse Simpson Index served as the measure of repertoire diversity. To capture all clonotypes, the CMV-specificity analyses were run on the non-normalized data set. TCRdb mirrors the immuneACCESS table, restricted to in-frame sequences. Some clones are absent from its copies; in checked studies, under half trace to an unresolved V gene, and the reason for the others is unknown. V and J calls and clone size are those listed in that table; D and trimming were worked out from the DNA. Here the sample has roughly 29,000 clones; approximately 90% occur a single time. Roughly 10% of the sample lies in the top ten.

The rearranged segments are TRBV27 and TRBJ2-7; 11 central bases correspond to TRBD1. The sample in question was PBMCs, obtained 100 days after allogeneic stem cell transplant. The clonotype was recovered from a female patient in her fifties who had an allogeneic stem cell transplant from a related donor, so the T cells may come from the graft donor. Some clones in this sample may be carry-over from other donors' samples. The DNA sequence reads TGTGCCAGCAGTTCCGGGACAGGGGGCGAGCAGTACTTC. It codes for CASSSGTGGEQYF.